What follows describes a single TCR beta chain. The sample is drawn from a study of T cell responses to AZD1222 COVID-19 vaccine. The repertoire was sequenced with immunoSEQ multiplex PCR; TCRdb's copy has only in-frame clones and lacks some. This sample has 100,000 to 150,000 clones, with roughly 90% found just once. Germline V CDR1 and CDR2: SGHNT, YENEEA. This CDR3 is 13 amino acids long. V was shortened by 5 bases and J by 2 bases, with 10 bases between the two germline ends. The V and J genes are TRBV11-3 and TRBJ2-7; maybe TRBD2 (6 bases). The sequence was collected from an adult in good health. Specimen: peripheral blood, collected on day 0 of AZD1222 vaccination. In DNA form, the CDR3 reads TGTGCCAGCAGCCGGGCGGGAACCTACGAGCAGTACTTC. Translated: CASSRAGTYEQYF.